These T cell receptor beta chains were read from a single sample in a study of Ad26.COV2.S vaccination and SARS-CoV-2 variants. Sequencing used immunoSEQ multiplex PCR; TCRdb keeps in-frame clones, though not all of them. Among 450,000 to 550,000 clones listed, 89% were seen once. The specimen was peripheral blood, collected in a trial of Ad26.COV2.S vaccine versus placebo. The receptors come from a person between 18 and 65 years old who received the Ad26.COV2.S COVID-19 vaccine or a placebo. Each CDR3 is given with its conserved first and last residue. D genes are given only for firm matches. Part of the rows lack a size; the others show once, few, many or a class for expanded clones.

TRBV27,TRBJ1-5,TRBD1,.,TGTGCCAGCAGTTTTCGGTCAGGGGGAAGCAATCAGCCCCAGCATTTT,CASSFRSGGSNQPQHF
TRBV7-9,TRBJ2-3,.,.,TGTGCCAGCGTATCCCCGCATACGCAGTATTTT,CASVSPHTQYF
TRBV11-2,TRBJ2-7,.,few,TGTGCCAGCAGCTTAGTAGGGTTCTCCTACGAGCAGTACTTC,CASSLVGFSYEQYF
TRBV29-1,TRBJ2-1,.,.,TGCAGCGTCCTGAACTCCCTCTACAATGAGCAGTTCTTC,CSVLNSLYNEQFF
TRBV5-1,TRBJ2-3,.,.,TGCGCCAGCGCCTACAGTAGTCTCGACACAGATACGCAGTATTTT,CASAYSSLDTDTQYF
TRBV5-1,TRBJ2-3,.,.,TGCGCCAGCACCTCTCGGGGGAGCACAGATACGCAGTATTTT,CASTSRGSTDTQYF
TRBV3-1/TRBV3-2,TRBJ2-1,TRBD2,.,TGTGCCAGCAGCCCCGAGCGGGGGGGAGACTACAATGAGCAGTTCTTC,CASSPERGGDYNEQFF
TRBV6-2/TRBV6-3,TRBJ2-1,.,.,TGTGCCAGCAGTCCCGCGAGGGGGTGGGTGAATGAGCAGTTCTTC,CASSPARGWVNEQFF
TRBV12-3/TRBV12-4,TRBJ2-5,.,.,TGTGCCAGCACCGTCAGGGAAGAGACCCAGTACTTC,CASTVREETQYF
TRBV18,TRBJ2-2,TRBD2,.,TGTGCCAGCTCACCGATGTCTAGCGGGCACACCGGGGAGCTGTTTTTT,CASSPMSSGHTGELFF
TRBV28,TRBJ2-5,TRBD1,.,TGTGCCAGCAGCCAGGACAGGGGAGAGACCCAGTACTTC,CASSQDRGETQYF
TRBV9,TRBJ2-1,TRBD2,.,TGTGCCAGCAGCGTTAGCGGGACTAGCGGCTACAATGAGCAGTTCTTC,CASSVSGTSGYNEQFF
TRBV19,TRBJ2-1,TRBD2,once,TGTGCCAGTAGTCTCTTAGGGCTAGCGGGAGGGCCCCACAATGAGCAGTTCTTC,CASSLLGLAGGPHNEQFF
TRBV30,TRBJ1-1,.,.,TGTGCCTGGAAGTATGTAAACACTGAAGCTTTCTTT,CAWKYVNTEAFF
TRBV4-1,TRBJ1-2,.,.,TGCGCCAGCAGCCAATTGGCGGGTGGCTACACCTTC,CASSQLAGGYTF
TRBV9,TRBJ1-1,TRBD1,few,TGTGCCAGCAGCGGACTGGGACAGGGAGCTTTCTTT,CASSGLGQGAFF
TRBV29-1,TRBJ2-3,.,.,TGCAGCGTGAGGGTGAGGCGGGGCACAGATACGCAGTATTTT,CSVRVRRGTDTQYF
TRBV5-1,TRBJ2-5,.,.,TGCGCCAGCAGCCTCCCCCCGGCCGAGACCCAGTACTTC,CASSLPPAETQYF
TRBV7-9,TRBJ2-7,.,.,TGTGCCAGCAGTACCCTGAACGAGCAGTACTTC,CASSTLNEQYF
TRBV7-8,TRBJ2-1,TRBD2,.,TGTGCCAGCAGCTTAGTGGCTAGCGGGAGCTCCTACAATGAGCAGTTCTTC,CASSLVASGSSYNEQFF
TRBV5-5,TRBJ1-1,.,.,TGTGCCAGCAGCCCACCCTTCGACAGTGAAGCTTTCTTT,CASSPPFDSEAFF
TRBV18,TRBJ1-3,.,.,TGTGCCAGCTCACCACGGACAGCTGGAAACACCATATATTTT,CASSPRTAGNTIYF
TRBV7-8,TRBJ2-6,.,.,TGTGCCAGCAGCCGGAGAGGGGTTCGAAGCTCTGGGGCCAACGTCCTGACTTTC,CASSRRGVRSSGANVLTF
TRBV5-4,TRBJ2-1,TRBD1,.,TGTGCCAGCGAGCTCCCGGGACAGATTGACAATGAGCAGTTCTTC,CASELPGQIDNEQFF
TRBV7-6,TRBJ1-6,.,.,TGTGCCAGCAGCTTAGGAGTTAATTCACCCCTCCACTTT,CASSLGVNSPLHF
TRBV24-1,TRBJ1-3,.,.,TGTGCCACCAGTGACTCAGACCAGACTTCTCCAAACACCATATATTTT,CATSDSDQTSPNTIYF
TRBV24-1,TRBJ2-1,.,.,TGTGCCACCAGTGATCACCTCCGGCGCAATGAGCAGTTCTTC,CATSDHLRRNEQFF
TRBV9,TRBJ1-6,TRBD1,.,TGTGCCAGCAGCGTAGGTCCGGACAGGTTTGATTCACCCCTCCACTTT,CASSVGPDRFDSPLHF
TRBV18,TRBJ2-1,TRBD2,.,TGTGCCAGCTCACCACGGCGGGAGTTTCCCAATGAGCAGTTCTTC,CASSPRREFPNEQFF
TRBV19,TRBJ2-2,.,once,TGTGCCAGTAGTATAGCCTGGGGTTTCCCGAACACCGGGGAGCTGTTTTTT,CASSIAWGFPNTGELFF
TRBV5-8,TRBJ2-3,TRBD2,.,TGTGCCAGCAGCTTGGTCGGCCAAACTAGCGGGACTACAGATACGCAGTATTTT,CASSLVGQTSGTTDTQYF
TRBV4-3,TRBJ1-6,.,.,TGCGCCAGCAGCCCGTTATTTGACGGTTCACCCCTCCACTTT,CASSPLFDGSPLHF
TRBV20-1,TRBJ2-1,TRBD2,.,TGCAGTGCTAGTGGGACTAGCGGGAGTATCTCCAATGAGCAGTTCTTC,CSASGTSGSISNEQFF
TRBV28,TRBJ2-7,.,.,TGTGCCAGCACACAGACAGGATCGGTCGACTTGGGCGAGCAGTACTTC,CASTQTGSVDLGEQYF
TRBV19,TRBJ1-2,.,once,TGTGCCAGTAGTATTGGCAGCACTTATGGCTACACCTTC,CASSIGSTYGYTF
TRBV11-2,TRBJ1-2,TRBD1,.,TGTGCCAGCAGCTGGACAGGTGCCTATGGCTACACCTTC,CASSWTGAYGYTF
TRBV29-1,TRBJ2-7,.,.,TGCAGCGTTCCTACCGGGGCCTACGAGCAGTACTTC,CSVPTGAYEQYF
TRBV12-3/TRBV12-4,TRBJ1-5,.,.,TGTGCCAGCAGTCTCAGACCCGGGCAGCCCCAGCATTTT,CASSLRPGQPQHF
TRBV5-1,TRBJ2-1,TRBD2,.,TGCGCCAGCAGCCCTTTTAGCGGGAGAATCGATGAGCAGTTCTTC,CASSPFSGRIDEQFF
TRBV3-1/TRBV3-2,TRBJ2-3,TRBD2,.,TGTGCCAGCAGCCCCCTAGCGGGAGTAGATACGCAGTATTTT,CASSPLAGVDTQYF
TRBV5-1,TRBJ2-2,.,once,TGCGCCAGCATAGGGGGGGCCGGGGAGCTGTTTTTT,CASIGGAGELFF
TRBV18,TRBJ1-1,TRBD1,.,TGTGCCAGCTCACTACAGGGGATGGAGAACACTGAAGCTTTCTTT,CASSLQGMENTEAFF
TRBV9,TRBJ1-4,.,.,TGTGCCAGCAGCGTAGATGGGGTCTGGGGGGAAAAACTGTTTTTT,CASSVDGVWGEKLFF
TRBV4-2,TRBJ2-1,.,few,TGTGCCAGCAGCCAAGGGGACCAGGCGTCGGTCGGTGGGCAGTTCTTC,CASSQGDQASVGGQFF
TRBV27,TRBJ1-1,TRBD1,.,TGTGCCAGCAGTAAGGGGACAGGGGGCCTCACTGAAGCTTTCTTT,CASSKGTGGLTEAFF
TRBV19,TRBJ1-5,TRBD1,.,TGTGCCAGTGCCGACAGGGGAGTCGATCAGCCCCAGCATTTT,CASADRGVDQPQHF
TRBV6-2/TRBV6-3,TRBJ2-1,.,.,TGTGCCAGCAGTCCCCGACGCCACAATGAGCAGTTCTTC,CASSPRRHNEQFF
TRBV12-2,TRBJ1-4,.,.,TGTGCAAGTCGCTTAGGGGAAATCAAGGCAGGGGGATATGAAAAACTGTTTTTT,CASRLGEIKAGGYEKLFF
TRBV7-2,TRBJ2-5,.,.,TGTGCCAGCAGCCCCCAGTGGGGGGACCAAGAGACCCAGTACTTC,CASSPQWGDQETQYF
TRBV7-9,TRBJ2-3,.,.,TGTGCCAGCAGCTTCAGAAACCCTAGCACAGATACGCAGTATTTT,CASSFRNPSTDTQYF
TRBV5-4,TRBJ2-3,TRBD2,.,TGTGCCAGCAGCTTAGCGGGGGTTGATACGCAGTATTTT,CASSLAGVDTQYF
TRBV7-3,TRBJ2-3,TRBD2,.,TGTGCCAGCAGCCCCCGGCTAGCGGCTAGCACAGATACGCAGTATTTT,CASSPRLAASTDTQYF
TRBV19,TRBJ1-2,.,once,TGTGCCAGCAAGACCGGGACCCTCAAAACGTATGGCTACACCTTC,CASKTGTLKTYGYTF
TRBV4-3,TRBJ2-3,.,.,TGCGCCAGCAGCCAAGGGGGGTTAGCTGGGGCCACAGATACGCAGTATTTT,CASSQGGLAGATDTQYF
TRBV28,TRBJ2-3,.,.,TGTGCCAGCAGTCCGCGGGCGCGGGGCACAGATACGCAGTATTTT,CASSPRARGTDTQYF
TRBV5-4,TRBJ1-1,.,once,TGTGCCAGCAGCAAGGAGACAGCGTTGAACACTGAAGCTTTCTTT,CASSKETALNTEAFF
TRBV28,TRBJ1-1,.,.,TGTGCCAGCTCCGTGATGAACACTGAAGCTTTCTTT,CASSVMNTEAFF